This record covers a single T cell receptor (beta chain). These data originate in a study of blood T cells in healthy people across ages. CDR3 length equals 17 residues. CDR1 LGHNA and CDR2 YSLEER come from the germline V gene. Germline trimming cut 2 bases from V and 3 bases from J; bases unmatched to any gene: 7. With a J-beta primer mix and a sample-barcoded 5' primer, a second PCR ran roughly 6 to 11 cycles. Each CDR3 protein gets one entry after TCRdb re-called the 5' RACE reads with MiXCR. This repertoire shows approximately 600,000 distinct CDR3 sequences, 45% to 65% found once; its top ten account for around 37%.

Sequencing input: blood. The sequence derives from a man in his sixties in good health. V usage is TRBV4-3 and J usage is TRBJ2-1; TRBD2 matches at 10 bases. DNA of the CDR3: TGCGCCAGCAGCCAACTACCAACTAGCGGGGTCTACAATGAGCAGTTCTTC. This sequence encodes CASSQLPTSGVYNEQFF.